The rows below give T cell receptor beta chains drawn from one sample of a study of blood T cell repertoires in COVID-19. Method: immunoSEQ multiplex PCR; TCRdb's copy keeps in-frame clones and lacks some. The data show approximately 72,000 clones, 75% to 90% seen once. The sequenced material came from peripheral blood. The receptors come from a woman older than 75 with active or convalescent COVID-19. Each CDR3 is given with its conserved first and last residue. Each record gives: J gene, clone size, V gene, CDR3 protein. Clone size is not always given. Where it is, it says once, few, many or a class for expanded clones.

TRBJ2-1 NA TRBV28 CASSSPRPSKDQGDYNEQFF
TRBJ2-5 NA TRBV7-9 CASSMGTGGGGETQYF
TRBJ1-2 NA TRBV10-3 CAISEIQGHGYTF
TRBJ2-3 NA TRBV13 CASSPEGLAGTSSTDTQYF
TRBJ1-6 NA TRBV19 CASSTTGSGSPLHF
TRBJ1-2 NA TRBV15 CATSRDPSSNYGYTF
TRBJ2-5 once TRBV3-1/TRBV3-2 CASSPYRDNQETQYF
TRBJ1-6 NA TRBV7-9 CASSQSGTLNSPLHF
TRBJ1-4 NA TRBV19 CASLPRGANEKLFF
TRBJ1-2 NA TRBV5-4 CASSLDRGWGGYTF
TRBJ2-2 few TRBV10-3 CAISHTNTGELFF
TRBJ1-1 NA TRBV5-8 CASSLEEPGVEAFF
TRBJ1-2 NA TRBV20-1 CSAVATDGYTF
TRBJ1-1 few TRBV29-1 CSVGVGRNTEAFF
TRBJ2-5 NA TRBV19 CASSTGLAGGPGETQYF
TRBJ1-1 NA TRBV25-1 CASYRTGAPRAFF
TRBJ2-1 NA TRBV27 CASRPTGFSYNEQFF
TRBJ2-7 NA TRBV9 CASSVAPSGTEVLYEQYF
TRBJ1-1 few TRBV30 CAWSKESSYTEAFF
TRBJ1-3 few TRBV11-2 CASSYGGTGTGNTIYF
TRBJ1-5 NA TRBV28 CASNLSLGGGQPQHF
TRBJ1-2 NA TRBV2 CASSFGQGLYGYTF
TRBJ2-3 once TRBV19 CASSTLIGRTDTQYF
TRBJ2-7 NA TRBV18 CASSPTRDEQYF
TRBJ1-1 NA TRBV19 CASSIGGRLNTEAFF
TRBJ1-2 NA TRBV5-6 CASSLEVRRGYTF
TRBJ2-6 NA TRBV18 CASSLGTGGSGANVLTF
TRBJ1-3 NA TRBV19 CASTPTGTSGNTIYF
TRBJ1-1 NA TRBV7-8 CASSLVGEQGYIAAEAFF
TRBJ1-5 NA TRBV18 CASFSQRQDSYSNQPQHF
TRBJ1-6 NA TRBV3-1/TRBV3-2 CASSQDLRQGSHYNSPLHF
TRBJ2-5 NA TRBV7-6 CASAGLGLFQYF
TRBJ2-2 NA TRBV30 CAWSVLGGVGDTGELFF
TRBJ2-7 NA TRBV27 CASSSGPSYEQYF
TRBJ1-1 NA TRBV3-1/TRBV3-2 CASSLRGDLNTEAFF
TRBJ2-7 once TRBV4-2 CASSQERSSRIGYEQYF
TRBJ2-7 NA TRBV7-2 CASSFSGTGLYEQYF
TRBJ1-3 NA TRBV6-6 CASSFGSSGNTIYF
TRBJ1-4 NA TRBV5-4 CASSPAGEGKLFF
TRBJ1-4 NA TRBV2 CASEGTGNQPNEKLFF
TRBJ1-2 NA TRBV18 CASSPSGQGNYGYTF
TRBJ2-1 NA TRBV6-2/TRBV6-3 CASSSYDNEQFF
TRBJ2-1 NA TRBV30 CAWSQLRQNNEQFF
TRBJ2-2 NA TRBV7-6 CASSLAIVLAKNTGELFF
TRBJ1-2 NA TRBV7-9 CASSTDRAANYGYTF